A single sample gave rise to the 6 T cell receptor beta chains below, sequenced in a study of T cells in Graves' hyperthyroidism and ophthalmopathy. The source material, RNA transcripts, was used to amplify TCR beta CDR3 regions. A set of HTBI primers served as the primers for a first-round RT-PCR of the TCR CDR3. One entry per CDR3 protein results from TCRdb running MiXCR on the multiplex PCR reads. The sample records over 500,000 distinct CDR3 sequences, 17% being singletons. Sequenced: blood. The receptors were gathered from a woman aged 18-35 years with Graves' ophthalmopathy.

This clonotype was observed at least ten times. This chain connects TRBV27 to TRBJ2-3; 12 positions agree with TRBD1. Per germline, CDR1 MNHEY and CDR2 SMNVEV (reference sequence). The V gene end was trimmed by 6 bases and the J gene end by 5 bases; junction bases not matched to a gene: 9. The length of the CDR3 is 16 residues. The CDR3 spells CASRPGQGAAGDTQYF. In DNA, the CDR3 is TGTGCCAGCAGACCGGGACAGGGGGCCGCGGGAGATACGCAGTATTTT.

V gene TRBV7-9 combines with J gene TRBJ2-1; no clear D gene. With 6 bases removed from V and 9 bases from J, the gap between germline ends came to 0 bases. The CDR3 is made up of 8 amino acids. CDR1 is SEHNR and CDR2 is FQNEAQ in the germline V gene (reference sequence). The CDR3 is CASSEQFF. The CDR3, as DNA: TGTGCCAGCAGTGAGCAGTTCTTC.

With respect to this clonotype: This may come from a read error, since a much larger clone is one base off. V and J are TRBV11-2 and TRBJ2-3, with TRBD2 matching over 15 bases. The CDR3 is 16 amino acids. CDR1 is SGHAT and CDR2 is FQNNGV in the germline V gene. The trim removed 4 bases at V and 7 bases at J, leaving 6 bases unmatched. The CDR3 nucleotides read TGTGCCAGCAGCTCAAGGACTAGCGGGGGGGTGCATACGCAGTATTTT. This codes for CASSSRTSGGVHTQYF.

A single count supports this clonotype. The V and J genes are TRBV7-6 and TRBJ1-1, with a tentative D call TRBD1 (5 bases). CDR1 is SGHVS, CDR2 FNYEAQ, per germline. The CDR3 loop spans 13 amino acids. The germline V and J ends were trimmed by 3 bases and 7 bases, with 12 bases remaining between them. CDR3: CASSFRGANEAFF. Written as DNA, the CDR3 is TGTGCCAGCAGCTTTCGGGGCGCAAATGAAGCTTTCTTT.

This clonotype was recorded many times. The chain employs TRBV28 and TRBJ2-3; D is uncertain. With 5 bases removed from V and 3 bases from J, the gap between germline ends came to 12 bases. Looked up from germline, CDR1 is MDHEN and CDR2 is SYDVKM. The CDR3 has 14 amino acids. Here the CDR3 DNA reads TGTGCCAGCAGTAAAAACCTAGGGACAGATACGCAGTATTTT. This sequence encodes CASSKNLGTDTQYF.

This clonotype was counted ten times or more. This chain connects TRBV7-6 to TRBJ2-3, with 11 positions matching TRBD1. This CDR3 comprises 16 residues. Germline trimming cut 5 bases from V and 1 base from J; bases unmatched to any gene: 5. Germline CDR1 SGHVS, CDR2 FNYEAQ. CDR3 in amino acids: CASSRGTGGGTDTQYF. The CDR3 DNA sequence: TGTGCCAGCAGCCGCGGGACAGGGGGAGGCACAGATACGCAGTATTTT.